This is a list of T cell receptor beta chains from one sample in a study of prognosis after radiotherapy for stage I lung cancer. One entry per CDR3 protein, called by TCRdb with MiXCR from the multiplex PCR reads. The repertoire has about 14,000 distinct CDR3 sequences, approximately 33% of them found once; the top ten carry about 30%. The sequencing used PBMCs, collected before or after stereotactic body radiation therapy (not recorded which). The receptors were gathered from a donor aged 50 or older with non-small cell lung cancer. Both conserved end residues are part of each CDR3. D genes are given only for firm matches. Expanded clones are given a class, and other clones once, few, many or no size at all.

TRBV5-1,many,.,TRBJ2-4,14,CASSFDGTGNIQYF,TGCGCCAGCAGCTTCGACGGGACTGGAAACATTCAGTACTTC
TRBV30,once,.,TRBJ1-5,14,CACSVRVGNQPQHF,TGTGCCTGTAGTGTACGGGTGGGCAATCAGCCCCAGCACTTT
TRBV20-1,many,.,TRBJ2-2,16,CSARDQGGRNTGELFF,TGCAGTGCTAGAGATCAGGGGGGCCGGAACACCGGGGAGCTGTTTTTT
TRBV7-6,many,.,TRBJ2-7,15,CASSLVAGVSYEQYF,TGTGCCAGCAGCTTAGTGGCAGGGGTGAGCTACGAGCAGTACTTC
TRBV6-2/TRBV6-3,medium-sized,.,TRBJ1-6,16,CASSEKVGVSASPLHF,TGTGCCAGCAGTGAGAAAGTAGGGGTTAGTGCTTCACCCCTCCACTTT
TRBV27,many,.,TRBJ1-2,14,CASSLGSSNYGYTF,TGTGCCAGCAGTTTGGGGAGCTCTAACTATGGCTACACCTTC
TRBV7-9,many,TRBD2,TRBJ2-1,13,CASSQGLAGAPFF,TGTGCCAGCAGCCAGGGGCTAGCGGGAGCACCGTTCTTC
TRBV28,many,TRBD1,TRBJ1-1,17,CASSLTGAGLRNTEAFF,TGTGCCAGCAGTTTAACAGGGGCCGGTTTGAGGAACACTGAAGCTTTCTTT
TRBV5-1,many,TRBD1,TRBJ2-1,15,CASSFGQGWYNEQFF,TGCGCCAGCAGCTTTGGACAGGGTTGGTACAATGAGCAGTTCTTC
TRBV28,many,TRBD1,TRBJ1-1,16,CASSSYRQGGWTEAFF,TGTGCCAGCAGTTCCTACCGACAGGGAGGGTGGACTGAAGCTTTCTTT
TRBV6-1,many,TRBD2,TRBJ2-5,18,CASSEYTWASGLQETQYF,TGTGCCAGCAGTGAATATACTTGGGCTAGCGGGTTACAAGAGACCCAGTACTTC
TRBV7-9,many,.,TRBJ2-2,14,CASSLRVGDGELFF,TGTGCCAGCAGCTTACGGGTCGGTGACGGGGAGCTGTTTTTT
TRBV15,many,.,TRBJ2-5,16,CATSRSLALTQETQYF,TGTGCCACCAGCAGGAGTCTGGCCCTCACACAAGAGACCCAGTACTTC
TRBV3-1,many,.,TRBJ2-1,14,CASSQDNERNEQFF,TGTGCCAGCAGCCAAGATAATGAGCGCAATGAGCAGTTCTTC
TRBV6-1,medium-sized,.,TRBJ2-2,14,CASSDWGFTGELFF,TGTGCCAGCAGTGATTGGGGGTTCACCGGGGAGCTGTTTTTT
TRBV28,many,TRBD1,TRBJ2-7,14,CASNEQGATYEQYF,TGTGCCAGCAACGAACAGGGGGCTACCTACGAGCAGTACTTC
TRBV7-9,many,TRBD2,TRBJ2-5,13,CASSPAGVMTQYF,TGTGCCAGCAGCCCAGCGGGGGTAATGACCCAGTACTTC
TRBV4-1,many,TRBD1,TRBJ1-4,15,CASSQLTGDRGKLFF,TGCGCCAGCAGCCAATTAACAGGGGACCGAGGGAAACTGTTTTTT
TRBV12-3/TRBV12-4,many,.,TRBJ1-4,21,CASSLRDRWLQIMGKYEKLFF,TGTGCCAGCAGTTTAAGGGACCGATGGCTCCAAATAATGGGCAAATATGAAAAACTGTTTTTT
TRBV15,many,.,TRBJ2-3,16,CATSRGRGSSTDTQYF,TGTGCCACCAGCAGAGGGAGGGGCTCTAGTACAGATACGCAGTATTTT
TRBV24-1,.,.,TRBJ2-1,18,CATSDSFPSVSSYNEQFF,TGTGCCACCAGTGATTCGTTTCCTAGCGTTAGCTCCTACAATGAGCAGTTCTTC
TRBV4-2,.,TRBD2,TRBJ2-3,18,CASSQEPRVTGGGHTQYF,TGTGCCAGCAGCCAAGAACCCAGGGTGACGGGAGGAGGACATACGCAGTATTTT
TRBV7-9,medium-sized,.,TRBJ1-1,11,CASSSSTEAFF,TGTGCCAGCAGCTCTAGCACTGAAGCTTTCTTT
TRBV28,many,.,TRBJ2-7,15,CASSLQAGRPGEQYF,TGTGCCAGCAGTTTACAGGCGGGACGACCAGGCGAGCAGTACTTC
TRBV2,many,.,TRBJ1-3,13,CASSEAAGNTIYF,TGTGCCAGCAGTGAAGCGGCAGGAAACACCATATATTTT
TRBV5-1,many,.,TRBJ2-7,14,CASGWGDSFPEQYF,TGCGCCAGCGGGTGGGGGGACTCCTTTCCCGAGCAGTACTTC
TRBV19,many,TRBD1,TRBJ2-7,15,CASSRGPGQSYEQYF,TGTGCCAGTAGTAGGGGCCCGGGACAGTCATACGAGCAGTACTTC
TRBV4-1,many,.,TRBJ2-5,16,CASSQDPRGLAWTQYF,TGCGCCAGCAGCCAAGACCCCCGGGGGCTAGCCTGGACCCAGTACTTC
TRBV9,medium-sized,.,TRBJ2-7,15,CASSVVGTSADKQYF,TGTGCCAGCAGCGTAGTAGGGACGTCCGCCGACAAGCAGTACTTC
TRBV20-1,many,.,TRBJ2-1,13,CSGRGRRRNEQFF,TGCAGTGGGAGGGGCCGGCGGAGAAATGAGCAGTTCTTC
TRBV9,medium-sized,.,TRBJ2-1,14,CASSVDPTSFEQFF,TGTGCCAGCAGCGTAGACCCTACTAGCTTTGAGCAGTTCTTC
TRBV2,many,TRBD1,TRBJ1-5,15,CASRADRVWRTPQHF,TGTGCCAGCAGAGCGGACAGGGTGTGGCGTACACCCCAGCATTTT
TRBV5-8,many,.,TRBJ2-3,12,CASSRAADTQYF,TGTGCCAGCAGCCGTGCGGCAGATACGCAGTATTTT
TRBV28,.,.,TRBJ2-1,16,CASSFAVLGANNEQFF,TGTGCCAGCAGTTTTGCGGTGTTGGGCGCGAACAATGAGCAGTTCTTC
TRBV28,many,TRBD2,TRBJ2-7,13,CASTLAGANEQYF,TGTGCCAGTACCCTAGCGGGAGCTAACGAGCAGTACTTC
TRBV20-1,many,TRBD2,TRBJ2-3,14,CSASGGRALNTQYF,TGCAGTGCTAGTGGGGGGAGGGCCCTAAATACGCAGTATTTT